This T cell receptor (beta chain) was identified during a study of blood T cell repertoires in COVID-19. Study in general: Samples of COVID-19 (acute and convalescent) were obtained from the United States, Italy and Spain.

With V trimmed by 10 bases and J by 8 bases, 10 bases remained unmatched. Germline V gene data show CDR1 as MDHEN and CDR2 as SYDVKM. CDR3 length: 13 residues. In the authors' workflow: Estimation of nucleated cell counts was performed using reference gene primer amplification. Repertoires were generated with immunoSEQ multiplex PCR, while TCRdb's copy carries only in-frame clones and drops some. V and J calls and clone size are given by that table; D and trimming were obtained from the DNA. The table includes about 150,000 clones, around 83% detected once. The sequence was obtained from a woman in her fifties or sixties with COVID-19, enrolled during active disease. The rearrangement uses TRBV28 and TRBJ2-2; TRBD2 matches at 7 bases. The source material was peripheral blood. CDR3: CAISGLRGGELFF. DNA for the CDR3: TGTGCCATTTCGGGACTACGTGGGGGGGAGCTGTTTTTT.